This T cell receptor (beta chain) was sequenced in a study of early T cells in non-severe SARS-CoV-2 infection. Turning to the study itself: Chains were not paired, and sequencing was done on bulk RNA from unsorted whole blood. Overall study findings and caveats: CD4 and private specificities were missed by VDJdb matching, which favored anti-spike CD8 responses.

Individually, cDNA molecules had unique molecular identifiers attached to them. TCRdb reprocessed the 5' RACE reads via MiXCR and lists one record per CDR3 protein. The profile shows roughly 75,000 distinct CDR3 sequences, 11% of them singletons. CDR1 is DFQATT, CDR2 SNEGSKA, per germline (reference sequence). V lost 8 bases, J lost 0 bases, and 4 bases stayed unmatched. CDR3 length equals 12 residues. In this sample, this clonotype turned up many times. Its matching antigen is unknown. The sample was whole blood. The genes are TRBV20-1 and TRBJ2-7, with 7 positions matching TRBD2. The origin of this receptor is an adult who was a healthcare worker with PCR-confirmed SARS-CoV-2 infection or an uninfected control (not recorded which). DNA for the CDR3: TGCAGTACTCTAGCGGACTCCTACGAGCAGTACTTC. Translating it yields CSTLADSYEQYF.